The 20 T cell receptor beta chains in this list originate from one sample, sequenced in a study of blood T cell repertoires in COVID-19. Assay used: immunoSEQ multiplex PCR; TCRdb lists only in-frame clones, some missing. Of more than 80,000 clones in the sample, around nine tenths were seen once. Sequencing was performed on peripheral blood. These receptors were collected from a man aged 80 or over with acute or convalescent COVID-19.

This sequence joins TRBV18 and TRBJ2-1, with D tentatively TRBD2 (6 bases). Germline CDR1 reads KGHSH; CDR2 reads LQKENI. Trimming took 2 bases from V and 9 from J, leaving 11 bases between them. The CDR3 spans 13 residues. The CDR3 DNA sequence: TGTGCCAGCTCACCAACTAGCTTCGGTGAGCAGTTCTTC. This codes for CASSPTSFGEQFF.

The chain is built from TRBV5-1 and TRBJ2-4; 7 bases match TRBD1. The CDR3 has 12 residues. Germline CDR1 SGHRS, CDR2 YFSETQ. J gave up 3 bases and V 7 bases, and 1 base lay outside the gene matches. CDR3 sequence (DNA): TGCGCCAGCCGGGACAGCAAAAACATTCAGTACTTC. Protein: CASRDSKNIQYF.

This clone was seen a handful of times. Here the CDR3 DNA reads TGTGCCAGCAGCCTCGGGACAGGACAGGGACCCCTCCACTTT. Protein product: CASSLGTGQGPLHF. The rearrangement joins TRBV28 to TRBJ1-6; 8 bases are a match to TRBD1. V was pared by 6 bases and J by 12 bases, with 10 bases of the junction left unmatched. Germline-derived CDR1 and CDR2 are MDHEN and SYDVKM. The CDR3 runs to 14 residues.

The V gene is TRBV10-1, the J gene TRBJ1-5, with D unresolved. The germline V and J ends were trimmed by 3 bases and 0 bases, with 21 bases remaining between them. The CDR3 has 19 amino acids. CDR1 WNHNN and CDR2 SYGVQD come from the germline V gene (reference sequence). This chain's CDR3 is CASSDPLRPVFYSNQPQHF. CDR3 sequence (DNA): TGCGCCAGCAGTGACCCCTTGCGGCCAGTATTTTATAGCAATCAGCCCCAGCATTTT.

The chain employs TRBV5-1 and TRBJ2-7; 9 positions agree with TRBD1. Trimming took 4 bases from V and 2 from J; bases not matched to a gene: 7. Germline assignment: CDR1 SGHRS and CDR2 YFSETQ. This CDR3 contains 15 residues. The CDR3 loop is CASSATGGPAYEQYF. Here the CDR3 DNA reads TGCGCCAGCAGCGCCACAGGGGGCCCAGCCTACGAGCAGTACTTC.

The J gene is TRBJ1-1, the V gene TRBV2; D possibly corresponds to TRBD1 (5 bases). V was clipped by 5 bases and J by 7 bases, with 14 bases between them. This CDR3 is 13 amino acids long. Per germline, CDR1 SNHLY and CDR2 FYNNEI. CDR3 sequence (DNA): TGTGCCAGCAGTCCCCCGGGGGAACTTGAAGCTTTCTTT. Translation gives CASSPPGELEAFF.

This sequence joins TRBV28 and TRBJ1-6, with 9 bases lining up with TRBD1. Trimming at V came to 6 bases and at J to 7 bases, leaving 7 bases not matched to a gene. The CDR3 covers 15 residues. Germline CDR1 is MDHEN and CDR2 is SYDVKM. The CDR3 DNA follows: TGTGCCAGCAGATACACAGGGGGCGCGAATTCACCCCTCCACTTT. Residues: CASRYTGGANSPLHF.

V is TRBV24-1 and J is TRBJ2-1, with D tentatively TRBD1 (5 bases). V lost 9 bases, J lost 7 bases, and 12 bases lay in between. Germline loops: CDR1 KGHDR, CDR2 SFDVKD. CDR3 length equals 12 residues. The CDR3 sequence: CATLGHNNEQFF. The CDR3 nucleotides are TGTGCCACCCTCGGACACAATAATGAGCAGTTCTTC.

The chain couples TRBV5-1 to TRBJ2-6; possibly TRBD2 for D (6 bases). The CDR3 consists of 14 residues. Trimming removed 5 bases at V and 0 bases at J, with 6 bases between. Germline values: CDR1 SGHRS, CDR2 YFSETQ. CDR3 in amino acids: CASREGSGANVLTF. Here the CDR3 DNA reads TGCGCCAGCAGGGAGGGCTCTGGGGCCAACGTCCTGACTTTC.

The chain is built from TRBV5-1 and TRBJ1-2, with a weak D call TRBD1 (5 bases). Looked up from germline, CDR1 is SGHRS and CDR2 is YFSETQ. Trimming removed 4 bases from V and 2 bases from J, with 9 bases in between. This CDR3 contains 13 residues. CDR3 protein: CASSLDTNYGYTF. In DNA, the CDR3 is TGCGCCAGCAGCCTGGACACCAACTATGGCTACACCTTC. Together with reference TRBV5-1 and TRBJ1-2, the CDR3 gives the full variable domain: KAGVTQTPRYLIKTRGQQVTLSCSPISGHRSVSWYQQTPGQGLQFLFEYFSETQRNKGNFPGRFSGRQFSNSRSEMNVSTLELGDSALYLCASSLDTNYGYTFGSGTRLTVV.

V usage is TRBV19 and J usage is TRBJ1-1; D unclear. Trimming removed 4 bases at V and 0 bases at J, with 9 bases between. CDR3 length: 14 amino acids. Germline loops: CDR1 LNHDA, CDR2 SQIVND (reference sequence). The CDR3: CASSKETMNTEAFF. CDR3 coding DNA: TGTGCCAGTAGTAAGGAGACTATGAACACTGAAGCTTTCTTT.

This clone was counted only a few times. The chain combines TRBV30 with TRBJ2-7, with 8 bases aligning to TRBD2. The CDR3 is 13 amino acids. In germline, CDR1 is GTSNPN, CDR2 SVGIG (reference sequence). Trimming removed 0 bases from V and 7 bases from J; junction bases left unmatched: 5. The CDR3: CAWSVEAGGEQYF. The CDR3 DNA is TGTGCCTGGAGTGTGGAGGCGGGAGGAGAGCAGTACTTC.

The chain links TRBV6-5 to TRBJ2-7, with 11 bases identical to TRBD2. Germline trimming cut 6 bases from V and 4 bases from J; bases unmatched to any gene: 5. Germline V gene lookup returns CDR1 MNHEY and CDR2 SVGAGI. CDR3 length equals 14 residues. CDR3 in DNA: TGTGCCAGCAGGGAGGGACTAGCGGTATACGAGCAGTACTTC. Translating it yields CASREGLAVYEQYF.

The J gene is TRBJ1-1, the V gene TRBV28, with 8 bases aligning to TRBD1. With V trimmed by 7 bases and J by 1 base, 5 bases remained unmatched. This CDR3 region has 14 residues. The germline V gene has CDR1 MDHEN and CDR2 SYDVKM. The CDR3 loop reads CASTIGQGNTEAFF. In DNA form, the CDR3 reads TGTGCCAGCACCATCGGACAGGGGAACACTGAAGCTTTCTTT.

This rearrangement joins TRBV5-1 to TRBJ2-3, with TRBD1 identical over 8 bases. The J segment lost 5 bases and the V segment lost 4 bases, leaving 15 bases of the junction unmatched. Germline V lookup: CDR1 SGHRS, CDR2 YFSETQ. This CDR3 region has 17 residues. The CDR3 bases are TGCGCCAGCAGCACACAGGGGGTGGGCTCCGGCGGAGATACGCAGTATTTT. Translating it yields CASSTQGVGSGGDTQYF. Full variable domain (rest looked up from reference TRBV5-1 and TRBJ2-3): KAGVTQTPRYLIKTRGQQVTLSCSPISGHRSVSWYQQTPGQGLQFLFEYFSETQRNKGNFPGRFSGRQFSNSRSEMNVSTLELGDSALYLCASSTQGVGSGGDTQYFGPGTRLTVL.

V usage is TRBV29-1 and J usage is TRBJ1-1; TRBD1 aligns across 11 bases. Germline lookup yields CDR1 SQVTM and CDR2 ANQGSEA. The CDR3 sequence is 13 residues long. Trimming removed 5 bases from V and 5 bases from J; junction bases left unmatched: 4. CDR3 sequence reads: CSVPGQGGTEAFF. For the CDR3, the DNA is TGCAGCGTTCCGGGACAGGGGGGTACTGAAGCTTTCTTT.

This clone is a singleton in its sample. The chain couples TRBV5-8 to TRBJ2-7, with D possibly being TRBD2 (5 bases). Germline V lookup: CDR1 SGHTS, CDR2 YDEGEE. Deletions cut 1 base from V and 5 bases from J, with 7 bases between. This CDR3 contains 12 residues. CDR3 nucleotides: TGTGCCAGCAGCTTGTTCGGGAACGAGCAGTACTTC. Encoded protein: CASSLFGNEQYF.

The chain couples TRBV25-1 to TRBJ1-1; TRBD1 is a possible D gene (5 bases). The CDR3 covers 14 residues. Germline loops: CDR1 MGHDK, CDR2 SYGVNS. The germline V and J ends were trimmed by 6 bases and 7 bases, with 18 bases remaining between them. For the CDR3, the DNA is TGTGCCAGCAGCCGAATGGGGGGTTTTGGTGAAGCTTTCTTT. Protein product: CASSRMGGFGEAFF.

The CDR3 loop reads CASSRLPQDTQYF. CDR3 sequence (DNA): TGCGCCAGCAGTCGACTACCCCAAGATACGCAGTATTTT. The chain has TRBV5-1 and TRBJ2-3, with D perhaps TRBD2 (5 bases). Per germline, CDR1 SGHRS and CDR2 YFSETQ. Trimming shortened V by 5 bases and J by 5 bases, and 12 bases separated the two germline ends. The CDR3 is 13 amino acids.

The V gene is TRBV20-1, the J gene TRBJ1-3; D unresolved. The CDR3 covers 14 residues. Germline V gene data show CDR1 as DFQATT and CDR2 as SNEGSKA (reference sequence). Trimming pared 3 bases from V and 3 bases from J, leaving 12 bases between. The CDR3 sequence: CSASAQRDGNTIYF. CDR3 in DNA: TGCAGTGCTAGTGCCCAGCGAGATGGAAACACCATATATTTT.